Following are 25 T cell receptor beta chains from one sample sequenced in a study of shared clonotypes between healthy human individuals. TCRdb keeps only in-frame clones here, not all; method: immunoSEQ multiplex PCR. The top ten hold more than 0.1% of the sample, which has a few million clones, 90% to 97% seen once. The sequencing input was naive CD4+ T cells sorted from blood. Stated subset: CD45RA+ positively selected. These receptors were obtained from a man between 18 and 35 years old in good health.

V usage is TRBV18 and J usage is TRBJ2-7, with D possibly TRBD2 on 5 matching bases. This CDR3 region has 13 residues. Germline V gene data show CDR1 as KGHSH and CDR2 as LQKENI. The ends were cut back, 4 bases at V and 6 bases at J, with 13 bases in the middle. CDR3 region: CASSQDGRAEQYF. DNA of the CDR3: TGTGCCAGCTCACAGGACGGGCGGGCCGAGCAGTACTTC. The whole variable domain, remainder taken from reference TRBV18 and TRBJ2-7, is NAGVMQNPRHLVRRRGQEARLRCSPMKGHSHVYWYRQLPEEGLKFMVYLQKENIIDESGMPKERFSAEFPKEGPSILRIQQVVRGDSAAYFCASSQDGRAEQYFGPGTRLTVT.

CDR3 in DNA: TGTGCCAGCAGCTGGTTGTCGGACAGAGTGAACACTGAAGCTTTCTTT. It translates to CASSWLSDRVNTEAFF. The chain recombines TRBV5-8 with TRBJ1-1; tentative D call: TRBD1 (6 bases). This CDR3 is built from 16 residues. Germline CDR1 is SGHTS and CDR2 is YDEGEE. The V gene lost 3 bases and the J gene lost 0 bases, with 15 bases spanning the gap.

This clone has only one observation. This CDR3 is also generated by other DNA sequences in the sample. The chain carries TRBV5-1 and TRBJ2-1; TRBD2 aligns across 10 bases. The CDR3 extends over 13 amino acids. Trimming removed 2 bases from V and 7 bases from J; junction bases left unmatched: 0. Germline CDR1 and CDR2: SGHRS and YFSETQ. CDR3 sequence reads: CASSFSGGNEQFF. CDR3 bases: TGCGCCAGCAGCTTTAGCGGGGGGAATGAGCAGTTCTTC.

The chain links TRBV30 to TRBJ2-4, with TRBD2 identical over 9 bases. Unmatched junction bases numbered 2, after V lost 1 base and J lost 4 bases. CDR3 size: 14 residues. The germline V gene encodes CDR1 GTSNPN and CDR2 SVGIG (reference sequence). CDR3 amino acids: CAWSAGLAKNIQYF. CDR3 coding DNA: TGTGCCTGGAGTGCGGGACTAGCTAAAAACATTCAGTACTTC.

The J gene is TRBJ1-5, the V gene TRBV2; D ambiguous. V lost 8 bases and J lost 0, with 11 bases in between. Germline CDR1 reads SNHLY; CDR2 reads FYNNEI. This CDR3 comprises 14 residues. CDR3: CASAPGNSNQPQHF. CDR3 nucleotides: TGTGCCAGCGCACCGGGGAATAGCAATCAGCCCCAGCATTTT. Filled out from reference TRBV2 and TRBJ1-5, the complete variable domain reads EPEVTQTPSHQVTQMGQEVILRCVPISNHLYFYWYRQILGQKVEFLVSFYNNEISEKSEIFDDQFSVERPDGSNFTLKIRSTKLEDSAMYFCASAPGNSNQPQHFGDGTRLSIL.

The chain uses TRBV4-3 and TRBJ2-1, with TRBD2 matching 9 bases. CDR3 length: 16 residues. The J segment lost 6 bases and the V segment lost 2 bases, leaving 8 bases of the junction unmatched. CDR1 and CDR2 from the germline V gene are LGHNA and YSLEER. CDR3 coding DNA: TGCGCCAGCAGCCAATGGGGCGGGGGGGCTTCCAATGAGCAGTTCTTC. Translating gives CASSQWGGGASNEQFF.

Worth noting for this clone: This CDR3 is also generated by other DNA sequences in the sample. The chain has TRBV2 and TRBJ2-7; maybe TRBD1 (6 bases). This CDR3 comprises 13 residues. In germline, CDR1 is SNHLY, CDR2 FYNNEI. The V end was cut by 6 bases, the J end by 1 base, with 10 bases between. CDR3 bases: TGTGCCAGCAGCCAGGACAGTTCCTACGAGCAGTACTTC. It codes for CASSQDSSYEQYF.

The chain is built from TRBV5-1 and TRBJ2-7, with TRBD2 matching over 8 bases. V lost 0 bases to trimming and J lost 3 bases; unmatched junction nucleotides: 5. Germline CDR1 SGHRS, CDR2 YFSETQ. This CDR3 is 15 amino acids long. The CDR3 DNA is TGCGCCAGCAGCTTGGATCTAGCGGGTGGCTACGAGCAGTACTTC. Amino acids: CASSLDLAGGYEQYF.

The chain links TRBV29-1 to TRBJ2-3; D may be TRBD1 (5 bases). The CDR3 loop spans 14 amino acids. CDR1 and CDR2 from the germline V gene are SQVTM and ANQGSEA. Trimming cost V 4 bases and J 7 bases, with 18 bases left between them. This CDR3 is CSVVEQGGTYTQYF. CDR3 nucleotides: TGCAGCGTTGTCGAGCAGGGTGGTACATATACGCAGTATTTT.

The chain recombines TRBV11-2 with TRBJ2-3, with 9 bases lining up with TRBD2. The CDR3 spans 16 residues. V trimming: 4 bases; J trimming: 1 base; junction bases outside the gene matches: 6. Per the germline V gene, CDR1 is SGHAT and CDR2 is FQNNGV. CDR3: CASSSVSGRGTDTQYF. The CDR3, as DNA: TGTGCCAGCAGCTCGGTTAGCGGGAGAGGCACAGATACGCAGTATTTT.

The J gene is TRBJ2-7, the V gene TRBV7-9; 7 nucleotides line up with TRBD2. Unmatched junction bases numbered 4, after V lost 5 bases and J lost 0 bases. Looked up from germline, CDR1 is SEHNR and CDR2 is FQNEAQ (reference sequence). The CDR3 runs to 14 residues. The CDR3 spells CASSSGGSSYEQYF. The CDR3 nucleotides read TGTGCCAGCAGCAGCGGCGGGAGCTCCTACGAGCAGTACTTC.

J is TRBJ2-1 and V is TRBV28; 8 bases fit TRBD2. J gave up 8 bases and V 1 base, and 13 bases lay outside the gene matches. This CDR3 comprises 17 residues. Germline V gene sequence: CDR1 MDHEN, CDR2 SYDVKM. DNA for the CDR3: TGTGCCAGCAGTTTATTGTTTAGACTAGCGACTAGCCATGAGCAGTTCTTC. This codes for CASSLLFRLATSHEQFF.

The rearrangement links TRBV7-2 to TRBJ2-1, with TRBD2 matching 9 bases. Germline CDR1 is SGHTA and CDR2 is FQGNSA. CDR3 length: 16 amino acids. With V trimmed by 3 bases and J by 6 bases, 9 bases remained unmatched. The DNA of the CDR3 is TGTGCCAGCAGCTTCGAGGGCGGGAGGGCGGTCAATGAGCAGTTCTTC. Translation gives CASSFEGGRAVNEQFF.

The rearrangement links TRBV7-8 to TRBJ2-7; the match to TRBD1 covers 10 bases. This CDR3 is 14 amino acids long. Germline CDR1 is SGHVS and CDR2 is FQNEAQ. The V segment lost 5 bases and the J segment 4 bases; nucleotides outside the gene matches: 5. The DNA of the CDR3 is TGTGCCAGCAGCGTCGACAGGGGGCGGTACGAGCAGTACTTC. It encodes CASSVDRGRYEQYF.

This chain joins TRBV30 and TRBJ2-3; D is possibly TRBD1 or TRBD2 (6 bases each). This CDR3 spans 14 amino acids. Germline loops: CDR1 GTSNPN, CDR2 SVGIG (reference sequence). The V end lost 3 bases, the J end lost 5 bases, and 15 bases lay between the germline ends. The CDR3 DNA sequence: TGTGCCTGGAGCATAGGGGGGAGCGGAGATACGCAGTATTTT. Translation: CAWSIGGSGDTQYF.

This chain joins TRBV9 and TRBJ2-3; 8 nucleotides line up with TRBD2. Germline lookup yields CDR1 SGDLS and CDR2 YYNGEE. Trimming at V came to 3 bases and at J to 2 bases, leaving 11 bases not matched to a gene. This CDR3 has 17 residues. DNA of the CDR3: TGTGCCAGCAGCGACACCGGGACTAGTGGGTACACAGATACGCAGTATTTT. Its protein is CASSDTGTSGYTDTQYF.

The chain combines TRBV5-6 with TRBJ2-3; D not resolved. This CDR3 contains 14 residues. Germline CDR1 is SGHDT and CDR2 is YYEEEE. With 2 bases removed from V and 1 base from J, the gap between germline ends came to 8 bases. CDR3 region: CASSFFSGTDTQYF. In DNA form, the CDR3 reads TGTGCCAGCAGCTTTTTCTCCGGCACAGATACGCAGTATTTT.

The chain links TRBV6-6 to TRBJ1-1; D call uncertain. Trimming left V 8 bases short and J 5 bases short, with 15 bases between. The CDR3 runs 13 residues. Germline V gene sequence: CDR1 MNHNY, CDR2 SVGAGI (reference sequence). In nucleotides, the CDR3 is TGTGCCAGCCAGTTACTAGAGGGAACTGAAGCTTTCTTT. It specifies CASQLLEGTEAFF.

The chain couples TRBV7-6 to TRBJ2-7; 14 bases match TRBD2. V trimming: 7 bases; J trimming: 4 bases; junction bases outside the gene matches: 12. Per the germline V gene, CDR1 is SGHVS and CDR2 is FNYEAQ. The CDR3 is 17 residues long. The CDR3 spells CASNRGLAGVEEYEQYF. The CDR3 DNA is TGTGCCAGCAACCGGGGACTAGCGGGAGTAGAGGAGTACGAGCAGTACTTC. Combining the CDR3 with reference TRBV7-6 and TRBJ2-7 gives the whole variable domain GAGVSQSPRYKVTKRGQDVALRCDPISGHVSLYWYRQALGQGPEFLTYFNYEAQQDKSGLPNDRFSAERPEGSISTLTIQRTEQRDSAMYRCASNRGLAGVEEYEQYFGPGTRLTVT.

CDR3 in DNA: TGTGCCAGCAGGACGCAAGCGAACACCGGGGAGCTGTTTTTT. It specifies CASRTQANTGELFF. This chain uses TRBV27 with TRBJ2-2; no definite D call. The ends were cut back, 6 bases at V and 0 bases at J, with 8 bases in the middle. The CDR3 runs 14 residues. Germline-derived CDR1 and CDR2 are MNHEY and SMNVEV (reference sequence).

The chain carries TRBV5-6 and TRBJ1-1; D is possibly TRBD1 (5 bases). Trimming took off 2 bases at V and 4 bases at J, with 9 bases between the two ends. This CDR3 contains 13 residues. From germline, CDR1 is SGHDT and CDR2 YYEEEE. The CDR3 coding sequence is TGTGCCAGCAGCTTCGCGGGGCTCACTGAAGCTTTCTTT. This translates into CASSFAGLTEAFF.

This clone was observed a single time. Other DNA sequences in this specimen translate into the identical CDR3. Here the CDR3 reads CASSVGTGNQPQHF. The CDR3 nucleotides read TGTGCCAGCAGCGTAGGGACAGGGAATCAGCCCCAGCATTTT. J is TRBJ1-5 and V is TRBV7-2; TRBD1 matches 9 bases. Germline V lookup: CDR1 SGHTA, CDR2 FQGNSA. The junction had 3 bases not matched to a gene; V was cut back by 5 bases and J by 4 bases. The length of the CDR3 is 14 residues.

V usage is TRBV5-6 and J usage is TRBJ2-6; D unclear. This CDR3 has 15 amino acids. In germline, CDR1 is SGHDT, CDR2 YYEEEE. V lost 5 bases, J lost 0 bases, and 9 bases lay in between. CDR3 DNA sequence: TGTGCCAGCAGTCCGCCTCTCTCTGGGGCCAACGTCCTGACTTTC. It yields the protein CASSPPLSGANVLTF.

This chain uses TRBV11-3 with TRBJ2-5; 8 positions match TRBD2. Germline values: CDR1 SGHNT, CDR2 YENEEA. The CDR3 spans 15 residues. V gave up 1 base and J gave up 0 bases; unmatched junction bases: 1. CDR3 bases: TGTGCCAGCAGCTTAGGCGGGGGGAACCAAGAGACCCAGTACTTC. Translation: CASSLGGGNQETQYF.

The CDR3 nucleotides read TGTGCCAGCAGGGGAAGAACCTACGAGCAGTACTTC. This sequence encodes CASRGRTYEQYF. The chain recombines TRBV27 with TRBJ2-7, with D unclear. Trimming took off 6 bases at V and 2 bases at J, with 8 bases between the two ends. This CDR3 has 12 residues. Germline V gene data show CDR1 as MNHEY and CDR2 as SMNVEV (reference sequence).